The 32 T cell receptor beta chains reported below all come from one sample, sequenced in a study of blood T cell repertoires in COVID-19. Repertoires were generated with immunoSEQ multiplex PCR, while TCRdb's copy carries only in-frame clones and drops some. Among under 200,000 clones, about 90% were seen once, and the ten largest hold 5.5% to 8.5%. The sequencing sample was made of PBMCs or T cells enriched from blood (not recorded which). These receptors were collected from a woman aged 50 to 60 who had recovered from COVID-19.

V is TRBV30 and J is TRBJ2-5, with TRBD2 identical over 7 bases. The CDR3 spans 13 residues. CDR1 is GTSNPN, CDR2 SVGIG, per germline (reference sequence). After removal of 2 bases from V and 3 bases from J, the junction contained 3 bases not matched to a gene. The CDR3 protein is CAWSSGNKETQYF. In nucleotides, the CDR3 is TGTGCCTGGAGTAGCGGGAACAAAGAGACCCAGTACTTC.

The rearrangement joins TRBV15 to TRBJ1-3, with D uncertain. Germline lookup yields CDR1 LNHNV and CDR2 YYDKDF (reference sequence). V dropped 0 bases and J dropped 7 bases, with 10 bases sitting between them. CDR3 length: 14 residues. CDR3 in amino acids: CATSRDKSGNTIYF. CDR3 in DNA: TGTGCCACCAGCAGAGATAAATCGGGGAACACCATATATTTT.

The chain recombines TRBV5-5 with TRBJ2-3, with TRBD1 matching 8 bases. Germline V gene data show CDR1 as SGHKS and CDR2 as YYEKEE (reference sequence). The CDR3 runs 16 residues. V lost 4 bases, J lost 3 bases, and 10 bases stayed unmatched. The CDR3 region has the DNA TGTGCCAGCAGCCAAGACCAGGGGGCCAGGACAGATACGCAGTATTTT. Translated, it gives CASSQDQGARTDTQYF.

The gene calls are TRBV5-4 and TRBJ2-5; the match to TRBD2 covers 9 bases. The CDR3 contains 15 residues. V dropped 4 bases and J dropped 2; count of bases not matched to a gene: 6. Germline values: CDR1 SGHNT, CDR2 YYREEE (reference sequence). CDR3 loop: CASSQGTSPQETQYF. The CDR3 DNA reads as TGTGCCAGCAGCCAGGGGACTAGCCCTCAAGAGACCCAGTACTTC.

The chain links TRBV2 to TRBJ1-1; 9 bases align to TRBD1. The germline V gene has CDR1 SNHLY and CDR2 FYNNEI. This CDR3 has 13 residues. V shed 3 bases and J 8 bases; nucleotides not matched to a gene: 4. The CDR3 here is CASSDGTGIEAFF. CDR3 nucleotide sequence: TGTGCCAGCAGTGATGGGACAGGGATCGAAGCTTTCTTT. Full variable domain (missing parts from reference TRBV2 and TRBJ1-1): EPEVTQTPSHQVTQMGQEVILRCVPISNHLYFYWYRQILGQKVEFLVSFYNNEISEKSEIFDDQFSVERPDGSNFTLKIRSTKLEDSAMYFCASSDGTGIEAFFGQGTRLTVV.

This chain joins TRBV28 and TRBJ2-1, with D perhaps matching TRBD2 (5 bases). Looked up from germline, CDR1 is MDHEN and CDR2 is SYDVKM. CDR3 length equals 15 residues. V was pared by 4 bases and J by 1 base, with 11 bases between. The CDR3 spells CASSWGVASYNEQFF. CDR3 nucleotide sequence: TGTGCCAGCAGTTGGGGAGTGGCGTCCTACAATGAGCAGTTCTTC.

V is TRBV24-1 and J is TRBJ1-1; D might be TRBD1 (5 bases). The germline V and J ends were trimmed by 4 bases and 8 bases, with 16 bases remaining between them. This CDR3 has 14 residues. The V gene's germline CDR1 is KGHDR and CDR2 SFDVKD. CDR3 in amino acids: CATSDLQGPREAFF. DNA for the CDR3: TGTGCCACCAGTGACCTCCAGGGCCCGAGAGAAGCTTTCTTT.

This chain joins TRBV7-2 and TRBJ2-1; 13 bases are a match to TRBD2. Per germline, CDR1 SGHTA and CDR2 FQGNSA. J lost 8 bases, V lost 5 bases, and 6 bases had no gene match. This CDR3 is built from 15 residues. The CDR3 loop reads CASSPWTSGRDEQFF. DNA for the CDR3: TGTGCCAGCAGCCCTTGGACTAGCGGGAGAGATGAGCAGTTCTTC.

V is TRBV29-1 and J is TRBJ2-1; TRBD2 matches 12 bases. Germline V lookup: CDR1 SQVTM, CDR2 ANQGSEA. The CDR3 totals 16 residues. The V segment lost 1 base and the J segment 3 bases; nucleotides outside the gene matches: 4. The CDR3 sequence is CSVEGGLAGNYNEQFF. For the CDR3, the DNA is TGCAGCGTTGAAGGAGGACTAGCGGGAAACTACAATGAGCAGTTCTTC.

This clone appeared a single time. The chain carries TRBV30 and TRBJ1-1, with TRBD1 identical over 8 bases. V shed 4 bases, J shed 1 base, and the junction held 14 bases outside the gene matches. This CDR3 contains 17 residues. Germline-derived CDR1 and CDR2 are GTSNPN and SVGIG (reference sequence). The CDR3 DNA reads TGTGCCTGGACGGTATCCCGTACAGGGGGTTGGAACACTGAAGCTTTCTTT. Translating gives CAWTVSRTGGWNTEAFF.

The J gene is TRBJ1-3, the V gene TRBV30; the match to TRBD1 covers 7 bases. The germline V gene has CDR1 GTSNPN and CDR2 SVGIG (reference sequence). V dropped 3 bases and J dropped 0; count of bases not matched to a gene: 5. The CDR3 extends over 15 amino acids. Here the CDR3 DNA reads TGTGCCTGGAGGCTAACAGGGGCCTCTGGAAACACCATATATTTT. Its translation: CAWRLTGASGNTIYF.

The rearrangement links TRBV21-1 to TRBJ2-5; TRBD1 is the table's D call and was not checked against the DNA. TRBV21-1 constitutes a pseudogene. The CDR3 loop spans 15 amino acids. The CDR3 nucleotides read TGTGCCAGCAGCATTCTTGGACAGGGACAAGAGACCCAGTACTTC. Amino acids: CASSILGQGQETQYF.

The chain employs TRBV6-1 and TRBJ2-5, with 8 positions matching TRBD1. Looked up from germline, CDR1 is MNHNS and CDR2 is SASEGT. With 0 bases clipped from V and 5 bases from J, the junction kept 8 bases outside the gene matches. The CDR3 runs 16 residues. CDR3: CASSEAGAGGGETQYF. The CDR3 region has the DNA TGTGCCAGCAGTGAAGCCGGGGCAGGGGGCGGCGAGACCCAGTACTTC.

The genes are TRBV30 and TRBJ2-5; TRBD1 agrees at 10 bases. From germline, CDR1 is GTSNPN and CDR2 SVGIG (reference sequence). V was pared by 0 bases and J by 5 bases, with 12 bases of the junction left unmatched. The length of the CDR3 is 17 residues. The CDR3 is CAWSVSRDRGLRETQYF. The CDR3 DNA sequence: TGTGCCTGGAGTGTTTCCCGCGACAGGGGGCTGAGGGAGACCCAGTACTTC.

As DNA, the CDR3 is TGTGCCAGGGGAGCACCAAGACCCCGGGAAAACACCATATATTTT. It encodes CARGAPRPRENTIYF. The chain couples TRBV5-3 to TRBJ1-3, with D uncertain. TRBV5-3 carries the ORF label, with uncertain function. The ends were cut back, 8 bases at V and 6 bases at J, with 21 bases in the middle. The CDR3 runs to 15 residues.

The genes are TRBV27 and TRBJ2-2, with no clear D. Per germline, CDR1 MNHEY and CDR2 SMNVEV (reference sequence). The CDR3 covers 15 residues. The V end lost 4 bases, the J end lost 1 base, and 10 bases lay between the germline ends. The CDR3 coding sequence is TGTGCCAGCAGTTCATGGGCCTTGAACACCGGGGAGCTGTTTTTT. It encodes CASSSWALNTGELFF.

This chain links TRBV28 with TRBJ1-2; no clear D gene. In germline, CDR1 is MDHEN, CDR2 SYDVKM. Trimming took 5 bases from V and 3 from J, leaving 19 bases between them. The CDR3 contains 16 residues. Here the CDR3 reads CASSVTRETLDYGYTF. CDR3 sequence (DNA): TGTGCCAGCAGTGTGACTAGGGAAACCCTCGACTATGGCTACACCTTC.

The gene calls are TRBV7-6 and TRBJ2-5; 13 bases line up with TRBD2. CDR1 is SGHVS and CDR2 is FNYEAQ in the germline V gene. The CDR3 runs 17 residues. Germline trimming cut 4 bases from V and 2 bases from J; bases unmatched to any gene: 7. CDR3 sequence reads: CASSSRTSGRSQETQYF. In DNA form, the CDR3 reads TGTGCCAGCAGCTCCCGGACTAGCGGGAGATCTCAAGAGACCCAGTACTTC.

This clone was recorded only once. The chain recombines TRBV4-2 with TRBJ2-3; D uncertain. Trimming removed 0 bases from V and 6 bases from J, with 7 bases in between. The CDR3 is made up of 13 amino acids. The germline gives CDR1 LGHNA, CDR2 YNFKEQ. The CDR3 DNA reads as TGTGCCAGCAGCCAAGAGAGATTCGATACGCAGTATTTT. Translating it yields CASSQERFDTQYF.

This chain links TRBV21-1 with TRBJ1-2; TRBD1 was called by the table and not checked on the DNA. TRBV21-1 is tagged as a pseudogene. The CDR3 contains 16 residues. CDR3 sequence: CVSSRERGRISYGYTF. CDR3 in DNA: TGTGTCAGCAGTCGGGAGAGGGGGCGAATTTCCTATGGCTACACCTTC.

This sequence joins TRBV6-5 and TRBJ2-5; the D gene is possibly TRBD2 (7 bases). Germline lookup yields CDR1 MNHEY and CDR2 SVGAGI. The V gene lost 2 bases and the J gene lost 4 bases, with 11 bases spanning the gap. CDR3 length: 14 amino acids. CDR3 coding DNA: TGTGCCAGCAGTTACGGGGGGGCTGGAGAGACCCAGTACTTC. Residues: CASSYGGAGETQYF.

The CDR3 spells CASSRYTAYEQYF. Here the CDR3 DNA reads TGTGCCAGCAGCCGATATACGGCCTACGAGCAGTACTTC. The chain combines TRBV14 with TRBJ2-7, with D uncertain. V lost 4 bases and J 2 bases, leaving 9 bases between the germline ends. CDR1 and CDR2 (germline): SGHDN, FVKESK. CDR3 size: 13 residues.

V gene TRBV7-6 combines with J gene TRBJ1-1; tentatively, D is TRBD1 (5 bases). V was shortened by 8 bases and J by 1 base, with 11 bases between the two germline ends. The CDR3 extends over 13 amino acids. From germline, CDR1 is SGHVS and CDR2 FNYEAQ. The CDR3 is CASGLQENTEAFF. DNA of the CDR3: TGTGCCAGCGGATTACAGGAGAACACTGAAGCTTTCTTT.

The chain has TRBV5-4 and TRBJ1-3, with 8 positions matching TRBD1. The CDR3 covers 14 residues. Germline V lookup: CDR1 SGHNT, CDR2 YYREEE (reference sequence). The ends lost 4 bases at V and 4 bases at J; junction bases unmatched: 4. This CDR3 is CASSMPGGGNTIYF. CDR3 DNA: TGTGCCAGCAGCATGCCAGGGGGCGGAAACACCATATATTTT.

This chain joins TRBV18 and TRBJ2-4, with a weak D call TRBD2 (6 bases). Germline values: CDR1 KGHSH, CDR2 LQKENI. This CDR3 has 16 residues. V lost 0 bases and J 7 bases, leaving 16 bases between the germline ends. The CDR3 DNA reads TGTGCCAGCTCACCACCGTTAGTACAGGCGGGGAACATTCAGTACTTC. Protein product: CASSPPLVQAGNIQYF.

The table lists this clone with a count of one. The chain links TRBV6-1 to TRBJ2-3; 10 bases fit TRBD2. The germline CDR1 and CDR2 sequences are MNHNS and SASEGT. The CDR3 is made up of 15 amino acids. The V segment lost 3 bases and the J segment 3 bases; nucleotides outside the gene matches: 3. CDR3 protein: CASSDLAGATDTQYF. The CDR3 DNA follows: TGTGCCAGCAGTGATCTAGCGGGAGCGACAGATACGCAGTATTTT.

The chain is built from TRBV6-5 and TRBJ2-7; 12 bases line up with TRBD2. This CDR3 comprises 14 residues. V trimming: 7 bases; J trimming: 2 bases; junction bases outside the gene matches: 3. Germline CDR1 MNHEY, CDR2 SVGAGI. CDR3 nucleotides: TGTGCCAGCAAGGCTAGCGGGAGGGCCTACGAGCAGTACTTC. It yields the protein CASKASGRAYEQYF.

The rearrangement links TRBV21-1 to TRBJ2-2; the table's D call of TRBD2 was not tested on the DNA. TRBV21-1 is annotated as a pseudogene. CDR3 size: 14 residues. The CDR3 sequence: CASGVGGSAGELFF. The CDR3 DNA reads as TGTGCCAGCGGGGTCGGGGGATCGGCCGGGGAGCTGTTTTTT.

The rearrangement joins TRBV6-5 to TRBJ1-5, with 8 bases fitting TRBD1. The germline CDR1 and CDR2 sequences are MNHEY and SVGAGI. This CDR3 has 15 residues. With 1 base clipped from V and 2 bases from J, the junction kept 1 base outside the gene matches. CDR3 protein: CASSYLGQGNQPQHF. CDR3 bases: TGTGCCAGCAGTTACTTGGGACAGGGCAATCAGCCCCAGCATTTT.

The chain uses TRBV29-1 and TRBJ1-6; the match to TRBD1 covers 10 bases. This CDR3 region has 13 residues. Germline V gene lookup returns CDR1 SQVTM and CDR2 ANQGSEA. J lost 8 bases, V lost 6 bases, and 4 bases had no gene match. Written as DNA, the CDR3 is TGCAGCGTCCGGGACAGGGGAGATTCACCCCTCCACTTT. Residues: CSVRDRGDSPLHF. The variable domain in full, completed from reference TRBV29-1 and TRBJ1-6, reads SAVISQKPSRDICQRGTSLTIQCQVDSQVTMMFWYRQQPGQSLTLIATANQGSEATYESGFVIDKFPISRPNLTFSTLTVSNMSPEDSSIYLCSVRDRGDSPLHFGNGTRLTVT.

In this sample, this clone turned up once. The chain recombines TRBV11-2 with TRBJ1-6; 8 nucleotides agree with TRBD1. The J segment lost 1 base and the V segment lost 2 bases, leaving 1 base of the junction unmatched. This CDR3 is built from 16 residues. CDR1 is SGHAT and CDR2 is FQNNGV in the germline V gene. The CDR3 region is CASSLRDRSYNSPLHF. The CDR3 bases are TGTGCCAGCAGCTTACGGGACAGGTCCTATAATTCACCCCTCCACTTT.

The chain carries TRBV5-1 and TRBJ2-1, with D unclear. The germline V and J ends were trimmed by 0 bases and 5 bases, with 6 bases remaining between them. The germline CDR1 and CDR2 sequences are SGHRS and YFSETQ. The CDR3 sequence is 13 residues long. This CDR3 reads CASSLVANNEQFF. In DNA form, the CDR3 reads TGCGCCAGCAGCTTGGTAGCTAACAATGAGCAGTTCTTC.